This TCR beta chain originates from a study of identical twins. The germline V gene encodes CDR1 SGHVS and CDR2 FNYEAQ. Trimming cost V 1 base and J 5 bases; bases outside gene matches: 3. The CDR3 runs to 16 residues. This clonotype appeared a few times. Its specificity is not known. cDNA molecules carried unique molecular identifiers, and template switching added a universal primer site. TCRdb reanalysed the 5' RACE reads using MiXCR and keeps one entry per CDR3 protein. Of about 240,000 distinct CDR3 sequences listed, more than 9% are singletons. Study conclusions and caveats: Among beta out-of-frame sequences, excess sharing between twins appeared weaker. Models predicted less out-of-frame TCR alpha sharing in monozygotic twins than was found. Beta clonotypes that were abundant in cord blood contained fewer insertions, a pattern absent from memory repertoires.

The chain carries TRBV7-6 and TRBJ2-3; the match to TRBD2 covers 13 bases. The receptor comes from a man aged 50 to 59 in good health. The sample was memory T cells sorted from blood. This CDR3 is CASSLEGTSGEDTQYF. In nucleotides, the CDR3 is TGTGCCAGCAGCTTAGAAGGGACTAGCGGGGAAGATACGCAGTATTTT.